This T cell receptor (beta chain) originates from a study of CD8+CD57+ T cells in acquired aplastic anemia. Study in general: Sorted CD4+ and CD8+ cells gave a mean 3.2 ug DNA, range 0.2 to 27.4 ug.

This clonotype has a count of ten or more. Patients selected for sequencing had displayed CD8+CD57+ cell expansion by flow cytometry. Germline V gene lookup returns CDR1 LGHDT and CDR2 YNNKEL (reference sequence). With V trimmed by 6 bases and J by 4 bases, 5 bases remained unmatched. The length of the CDR3 is 14 residues. Researchers used genomic DNA as the template to profile TCR beta VDJ and CDR3. TCRdb processed the reads anew with MiXCR; each CDR3 protein has one entry. This table has approximately 300,000 distinct CDR3 sequences, 50% to 65% appearing once. This TCR was sampled from a human donor with aplastic anemia. The rearrangement joins TRBV3-1 to TRBJ1-5; the match to TRBD1 covers 8 bases. Sequenced input: sorted CD4+, CD8+, or CD8+CD57+ T cells (not recorded which) from PBMCs. CDR3 coding DNA: TGTGCCAGCAGTTCACGACAGGGGAATCAGCCCCAGCATTTT. The encoded protein is CASSSRQGNQPQHF. Combining the CDR3 with reference TRBV3-1 and TRBJ1-5 gives the whole variable domain DTAVSQTPKYLVTQMGNDKSIKCEQNLGHDTMYWYKQDSKKFLKIMFSYNNKELIINETVPNRFSPKSPDKAHLNLHINSLELGDSAVYFCASSSRQGNQPQHFGDGTRLSIL.